These 27 T cell receptor beta chains originate from one sample sequenced in a study of blood T cell repertoires in COVID-19. Sequencing was performed with immunoSEQ multiplex PCR; in TCRdb, only in-frame clones are kept and a portion is missing. Among approximately 340,000 clones listed, just over 90% were seen once. Sequencing was performed on PBMCs or T cells enriched from blood (not recorded which). The source is a woman between 40 and 55 years old who had been exposed to COVID-19.

The chain employs TRBV19 and TRBJ2-2, with unresolved D. The CDR3 has 16 amino acids. The germline V gene has CDR1 LNHDA and CDR2 SQIVND (reference sequence). The ends were cut back, 7 bases at V and 0 bases at J, with 15 bases in the middle. The CDR3 loop reads CASTLHRPANTGELFF. CDR3 nucleotide sequence: TGTGCCAGTACCTTACACAGACCCGCGAACACCGGGGAGCTGTTTTTT.

This chain uses TRBV19 with TRBJ1-2; D is ambiguous. V gave up 1 base and J gave up 1 base, with 13 bases separating them. The CDR3 is 16 amino acids. The germline gives CDR1 LNHDA, CDR2 SQIVND (reference sequence). CDR3 DNA sequence: TGTGCCAGTAGTATAGGGTCCCTACCGCATAACTATGGCTACACCTTC. This sequence encodes CASSIGSLPHNYGYTF. Variable domain in full (rest from reference TRBV19 and TRBJ1-2): DGGITQSPKYLFRKEGQNVTLSCEQNLNHDAMYWYRQDPGQGLRLIYYSQIVNDFQKGDIAEGYSVSREKKESFPLTVTSAQKNPTAFYLCASSIGSLPHNYGYTFGSGTRLTVV.

As to this clone: A read error may account for a junction end that differs from germline. This chain links TRBV18 with TRBJ1-1; 7 bases are shared with TRBD1. Germline loops: CDR1 KGHSH, CDR2 LQKENI. This CDR3 region has 14 residues. CDR3 loop: CASSPTGVKTEAFF. CDR3 DNA: TGTGCCAGCTCACCCACAGGGGTGAAGACTGAAGCTTTCTTT.

V is TRBV13 and J is TRBJ1-1, with 7 bases aligning to TRBD1. The germline V gene encodes CDR1 PRHDT and CDR2 FYEKMQ (reference sequence). With 4 bases clipped from V and 0 bases from J, the junction kept 5 bases outside the gene matches. There are 15 residues in the CDR3. The CDR3 DNA reads TGTGCCAGCAGCTCGGAAGACAGGGTGAACACTGAAGCTTTCTTT. Translating it yields CASSSEDRVNTEAFF.

The chain has TRBV3-1 (or the pseudogene TRBV3-2) and TRBJ1-4; a weak D match, TRBD1 (5 bases). The V end lost 4 bases, the J end lost 0 bases, and 15 bases lay between the germline ends. Germline CDR1 is LGHDT and CDR2 is YNNKEL (reference sequence). There are 17 residues in the CDR3. The CDR3 bases are TGTGCCAGCAGCCGCCGTCGGGCCAGGGCAACTAATGAAAAACTGTTTTTT. It yields the protein CASSRRRARATNEKLFF.

The V gene is TRBV19, the J gene TRBJ1-1, with D possibly matching TRBD1 (6 bases). V lost 6 bases to trimming and J lost 1 base, with 12 bases between them. Germline CDR1 is LNHDA and CDR2 is SQIVND (reference sequence). This CDR3 has 14 amino acids. This chain's CDR3 is CASSPRGENTEAFF. In nucleotides, the CDR3 is TGTGCCAGTAGCCCCAGGGGAGAGAACACTGAAGCTTTCTTT.

The gene calls are TRBV5-1 and TRBJ1-1, with a possible D match to TRBD1 (5 bases). This CDR3 has 12 amino acids. Trimming cost V 1 base and J 5 bases, with 6 bases left between them. Germline V gene lookup returns CDR1 SGHRS and CDR2 YFSETQ. This CDR3 reads CASSLKGTEAFF. CDR3 bases: TGCGCCAGCAGCTTGAAGGGGACTGAAGCTTTCTTT.

This chain connects TRBV5-1 to TRBJ2-7; a weak D match, TRBD2 (7 bases). The germline V gene encodes CDR1 SGHRS and CDR2 YFSETQ. V was cut by 0 bases and J by 2 bases, with 15 bases left in between. This CDR3 region has 16 residues. The CDR3 sequence is CASSLGTGRVTYEQYF. DNA for the CDR3: TGCGCCAGCAGCTTGGGTACAGGGAGGGTCACCTACGAGCAGTACTTC.

The chain combines TRBV10-1 with TRBJ2-1; 10 positions match TRBD2. The trim removed 7 bases at V and 4 bases at J, leaving 4 bases unmatched. The CDR3 length is 14 residues. Germline V gene sequence: CDR1 WNHNN, CDR2 SYGVQD (reference sequence). The CDR3 nucleotides are TGCGCCAGCAAAGAGCGGGAGGGGTACAATGAGCAGTTCTTC. It is translated as CASKEREGYNEQFF.

The rearrangement links TRBV14 to TRBJ2-2; 7 bases agree with TRBD1. The CDR3 spans 15 residues. CDR1 SGHDN and CDR2 FVKESK come from the germline V gene. With 4 bases clipped from V and 1 base from J, the junction kept 3 bases outside the gene matches. The CDR3 coding sequence is TGTGCCAGCAGCCCCTGGACAGGGAACACCGGGGAGCTGTTTTTT. It is translated as CASSPWTGNTGELFF.

V and J are TRBV24-1 and TRBJ1-3; D is perhaps TRBD1 (5 bases). The CDR3 is 15 residues long. Trimming left V 9 bases short and J 2 bases short, with 16 bases between. The germline V gene encodes CDR1 KGHDR and CDR2 SFDVKD. CDR3 sequence reads: CATLPQGSTGNTIYF. In DNA form, the CDR3 reads TGTGCCACCCTTCCGCAGGGCAGCACTGGAAACACCATATATTTT.

The genes are TRBV7-9 and TRBJ1-2; D remains ambiguous. The CDR3 is 12 residues long. Germline V gene data show CDR1 as SEHNR and CDR2 as FQNEAQ (reference sequence). The V end was cut by 4 bases, the J end by 4 bases, with 7 bases between. The CDR3 nucleotides read TGTGCCAGCAGCTCGGGTGTCTATGGCTACACCTTC. It translates to CASSSGVYGYTF.

This clone was counted a single time. The rearrangement links TRBV2 to TRBJ1-5; tentatively, D is TRBD1 (5 bases). Germline V gene sequence: CDR1 SNHLY, CDR2 FYNNEI. This CDR3 is 13 amino acids long. The V end was cut by 5 bases, the J end by 6 bases, with 11 bases between. The CDR3 region is CASSSGGVQPQHF. The DNA for the CDR3 is TGTGCCAGCAGTTCTGGGGGGGTTCAGCCCCAGCATTTT.

Of note for this clone: The sample has other DNA sequences that encode this CDR3 too. This chain connects TRBV9 to TRBJ1-5, with D hard to call. Germline V gene lookup returns CDR1 SGDLS and CDR2 YYNGEE. V shed 0 bases and J shed 6 bases, with 7 bases lying between them. The CDR3 spans 13 residues. Here the CDR3 reads CASSVGGSQPQHF. CDR3 DNA sequence: TGTGCCAGCAGCGTAGGAGGCTCTCAGCCCCAGCATTTT.

The chain is built from TRBV5-5 and TRBJ1-2, with unresolved D. Germline V lookup: CDR1 SGHKS, CDR2 YYEKEE (reference sequence). This CDR3 comprises 15 residues. Trimming cost V 0 bases and J 4 bases, with 13 bases left between them. The CDR3 loop reads CASSLEAIGSYGYTF. DNA of the CDR3: TGTGCCAGCAGCTTGGAGGCCATCGGGTCCTATGGCTACACCTTC. The variable domain in full, completed from reference TRBV5-5 and TRBJ1-2, reads DAGVTQSPTHLIKTRGQQVTLRCSPISGHKSVSWYQQVLGQGPQFIFQYYEKEERGRGNFPDRFSARQFPNYSSELNVNALLLGDSALYLCASSLEAIGSYGYTFGSGTRLTVV.

This chain joins TRBV9 and TRBJ2-2, with TRBD2 matching over 7 bases. After removal of 3 bases from V and 2 bases from J, the junction contained 10 bases not matched to a gene. The CDR3 extends over 17 amino acids. CDR1 is SGDLS and CDR2 is YYNGEE in the germline V gene. Here the CDR3 DNA reads TGTGCCAGCAGCGCGGGGGGAGGCAGACTAAACACCGGGGAGCTGTTTTTT. Protein sequence: CASSAGGGRLNTGELFF.

The V call is TRBV2, the J call TRBJ1-1, with D perhaps matching TRBD1 (5 bases). The CDR3 length is 11 residues. Per germline, CDR1 SNHLY and CDR2 FYNNEI. V was shortened by 4 bases and J by 5 bases, with 5 bases between the two germline ends. As DNA, the CDR3 is TGTGCCAGCAGTGGGACAACTGAAGCTTTCTTT. This gives the protein CASSGTTEAFF. The full variable domain, completed using reference TRBV2 and TRBJ1-1, is EPEVTQTPSHQVTQMGQEVILRCVPISNHLYFYWYRQILGQKVEFLVSFYNNEISEKSEIFDDQFSVERPDGSNFTLKIRSTKLEDSAMYFCASSGTTEAFFGQGTRLTVV.

J is TRBJ1-2 and V is TRBV5-1; D is unresolved. This CDR3 spans 13 amino acids. The germline CDR1 and CDR2 sequences are SGHRS and YFSETQ. The ends were cut back, 0 bases at V and 6 bases at J, with 9 bases in the middle. CDR3 sequence: CASSLAGFNGYTF. DNA of the CDR3: TGCGCCAGCAGCTTGGCGGGGTTTAATGGCTACACCTTC. Full variable domain (outside the CDR3, taken from reference TRBV5-1 and TRBJ1-2): KAGVTQTPRYLIKTRGQQVTLSCSPISGHRSVSWYQQTPGQGLQFLFEYFSETQRNKGNFPGRFSGRQFSNSRSEMNVSTLELGDSALYLCASSLAGFNGYTFGSGTRLTVV.

The chain has TRBV30 and TRBJ1-1, with 7 positions matching TRBD1. J lost 11 bases, V lost 0 bases, and 15 bases had no gene match. Germline V gene sequence: CDR1 GTSNPN, CDR2 SVGIG (reference sequence). The CDR3 consists of 15 residues. CDR3 region: CAWSVKFLQRGRAFF. CDR3 coding DNA: TGTGCCTGGAGTGTAAAATTTTTACAGAGGGGGCGGGCTTTCTTT.

The rearrangement uses TRBV7-3 and TRBJ2-7, with D possibly being TRBD2 (5 bases). Germline V CDR1 and CDR2: SGHTA, FQGTGA. The CDR3 sequence is 13 residues long. Trimming left V 5 bases short and J 3 bases short, with 11 bases between. The CDR3 sequence is CASSLLGGYEQYF. The DNA for the CDR3 is TGTGCCAGCAGCCTACTAGGCGGCTACGAGCAGTACTTC.

The rearrangement uses TRBV10-3 and TRBJ2-7, with 9 bases lining up with TRBD2. Losses at the gene ends were 6 bases for V and 6 bases for J; bases not matched to a gene: 6. This CDR3 region has 13 residues. The germline V gene has CDR1 ENHRY and CDR2 SYGVKD. Here the CDR3 DNA reads TGTGCCATCAGCCCGATGACTAGCGGCGAGCAGTACTTC. Its protein is CAISPMTSGEQYF.

The chain joins TRBV15 to TRBJ2-5, with 7 nucleotides matching TRBD1. The CDR3 is made up of 16 amino acids. The germline V gene has CDR1 LNHNV and CDR2 YYDKDF (reference sequence). J was trimmed by 4 bases and V by 5 bases; bases with no gene match: 13. DNA for the CDR3: TGTGCCACCAGCCTAGAAGGGGGCGGATTGGGAGAGACCCAGTACTTC. Residues: CATSLEGGGLGETQYF.

CDR3 sequence reads: CSASGWTASGNTIYF. In DNA form, the CDR3 reads TGCAGTGCTAGTGGGTGGACAGCCTCTGGAAACACCATATATTTT. The gene calls are TRBV20-1 and TRBJ1-3; the D gene is possibly TRBD1 (6 bases). The V gene lost 3 bases and the J gene lost 0 bases, with 12 bases spanning the gap. CDR3 length equals 15 residues. In germline, CDR1 is DFQATT, CDR2 SNEGSKA (reference sequence).

This clone is a singleton in its sample. The chain uses TRBV3-1 (or the pseudogene TRBV3-2) and TRBJ2-5; no reliable D call. The CDR3 is 13 amino acids. Germline CDR1 reads LGHDT; CDR2 reads YNNKEL (reference sequence). Trimming cost V 5 bases and J 5 bases, with 12 bases left between them. The CDR3 nucleotides read TGTGCCAGCAGCGCCTCCCGTCGGGAGACCCAGTACTTC. Its translation: CASSASRRETQYF.

The CDR3 region is CASSLELAGGAYNEQFF. The CDR3 coding sequence is TGTGCCAGCAGCTTGGAGTTAGCGGGAGGGGCCTACAATGAGCAGTTCTTC. The V and J genes are TRBV5-4 and TRBJ2-1; TRBD2 matches 11 bases. J gave up 2 bases and V 0 bases, and 4 bases lay outside the gene matches. Germline assignment: CDR1 SGHNT and CDR2 YYREEE (reference sequence). CDR3 length equals 17 residues.

This clone was detected once. Other DNA sequences in this specimen translate into the identical CDR3. The genes are TRBV9 and TRBJ1-4; a weak D match, TRBD1 (5 bases). The CDR3 has 14 residues. Germline loops: CDR1 SGDLS, CDR2 YYNGEE. V lost 1 base, J lost 5 bases, and 9 bases lay in between. DNA of the CDR3: TGTGCCAGCAGCGTAACAGGCGGAAATGAAAAACTGTTTTTT. Amino acids: CASSVTGGNEKLFF.

V usage is TRBV19 and J usage is TRBJ1-2, with D perhaps matching TRBD1 (5 bases). CDR1 and CDR2 (germline): LNHDA, SQIVND (reference sequence). This CDR3 has 10 residues. The V end lost 9 bases, the J end lost 13 bases, and 15 bases lay between the germline ends. CDR3 sequence: CASKGKVFTF. CDR3 nucleotide sequence: TGTGCCAGCAAGGGGAAGGTCTTCACCTTC. The whole variable domain, remainder taken from reference TRBV19 and TRBJ1-2, is DGGITQSPKYLFRKEGQNVTLSCEQNLNHDAMYWYRQDPGQGLRLIYYSQIVNDFQKGDIAEGYSVSREKKESFPLTVTSAQKNPTAFYLCASKGKVFTFGSGTRLTVV.